Presented here are 26 T cell receptor beta chains from one specimen sequenced in a study of graft-versus-host responses after intestinal transplantation. Their cognate antigens are unknown. The method was immunoSEQ multiplex PCR; TCRdb's version includes in-frame clones alone and lacks a portion of them. This sample has 70,000 to 95,000 clones, with approximately 95% found just once. The input for sequencing was unstimulated CD8+ T cells sorted from spleen or lymph node cells, taken before transplant. The receptors were gathered from a human donor who was the organ donor for an intestinal transplant.

The CDR3 here is CAWSQGRLAKNIQYF. CDR3 nucleotides: TGTGCCTGGAGTCAGGGAAGACTAGCCAAAAACATTCAGTACTTC. The J gene is TRBJ2-4, the V gene TRBV30; a possible D gene is TRBD1 (5 bases). Germline CDR1 is GTSNPN and CDR2 is SVGIG (reference sequence). There are 15 residues in the CDR3. Between the trimmed V and J ends, which lost 2 bases and 0 bases, there was a span of 11 bases.

The gene calls are TRBV21-1 and TRBJ2-5; no check of the table's D call, TRBD2, against the DNA was made. Judging by the DNA end, TRBJ2-7 fits better; the J call may be wrong. TRBV21-1 is classified as a pseudogene. The CDR3 is 11 residues long. The CDR3 DNA sequence: TGTGCCAGCAGCGTCCCCTACGAGCAGTACTTC. This translates into CASSVPYEQYF.

This chain connects TRBV7-9 to TRBJ2-2, with D tentatively TRBD2 (6 bases). Trimming took 4 bases from V and 2 from J, leaving 8 bases between them. Germline V CDR1 and CDR2: SEHNR, FQNEAQ (reference sequence). The CDR3 consists of 14 residues. The CDR3, as DNA: TGTGCCAGCAGCTCGGGGGTTAACACCGGGGAGCTGTTTTTT. This codes for CASSSGVNTGELFF.

This chain connects TRBV29-1 to TRBJ2-1; 8 bases align to TRBD2. This CDR3 is built from 14 residues. Looked up from germline, CDR1 is SQVTM and CDR2 is ANQGSEA. Germline trimming cut 2 bases from V and 4 bases from J; bases unmatched to any gene: 4. DNA of the CDR3: TGCAGCGTTGAAACGGGAGGGCAATACAATGAGCAGTTCTTC. It yields the protein CSVETGGQYNEQFF.

The J gene is TRBJ1-1, the V gene TRBV5-6; unclear D gene. This CDR3 has 13 residues. Germline lookup yields CDR1 SGHDT and CDR2 YYEEEE. The ends were cut back, 0 bases at V and 5 bases at J, with 8 bases in the middle. The CDR3 DNA reads TGTGCCAGCAGCTTGGTTAGAGGGACTGAAGCTTTCTTT. This gives the protein CASSLVRGTEAFF.

This chain connects TRBV27 to TRBJ2-7; D is unclear. The CDR3 length is 16 residues. Germline V gives CDR1 MNHEY, CDR2 SMNVEV (reference sequence). V shed 2 bases and J shed 3 bases, with 17 bases lying between them. The DNA of the CDR3 is TGTGCCAGCAGTTTAGTCCCAGCGAGTCAGATCTACGAGCAGTACTTC. Translated: CASSLVPASQIYEQYF.

The chain employs TRBV30 and TRBJ2-7, with D unresolved. Trimming took 1 base from V and 2 from J, leaving 9 bases between them. Per germline, CDR1 GTSNPN and CDR2 SVGIG (reference sequence). CDR3 length: 13 residues. The CDR3 loop reads CAWSAVSPYEQYF. In DNA, the CDR3 is TGTGCCTGGAGTGCCGTCTCCCCCTACGAGCAGTACTTC. Supplemented by reference TRBV30 and TRBJ2-7, the full variable domain reads SQTIHQWPATLVQPVGSPLSLECTVEGTSNPNLYWYRQAAGRGLQLLFYSVGIGQISSEVPQNLSASRPQDRQFILSSKKLLLSDSGFYLCAWSAVSPYEQYFGPGTRLTVT.

The chain carries TRBV28 and TRBJ2-7, with 8 bases identical to TRBD2. This CDR3 has 16 residues. Germline loops: CDR1 MDHEN, CDR2 SYDVKM. V lost 4 bases and J lost 3; bases outside the gene matches: 11. The CDR3 here is CASSWAAGVNDYEQYF. CDR3 coding DNA: TGTGCCAGCAGTTGGGCAGCGGGAGTGAACGACTACGAGCAGTACTTC.

This rearrangement joins TRBV19 to TRBJ2-6; TRBD2 aligns across 7 bases. Germline V gives CDR1 LNHDA, CDR2 SQIVND (reference sequence). This CDR3 spans 18 amino acids. Trimming took 2 bases from V and 4 from J; bases not matched to a gene: 11. The CDR3 region is CASSIISGGVYGANVLTF. In DNA, the CDR3 is TGTGCCAGTAGTATAATCTCGGGAGGAGTCTACGGGGCCAACGTCCTGACTTTC.

The rearrangement links TRBV9 to TRBJ2-3; 7 nucleotides match TRBD1. Germline CDR1 SGDLS, CDR2 YYNGEE. The CDR3 runs 15 residues. Trimming removed 6 bases from V and 2 bases from J; junction bases left unmatched: 9. The CDR3 sequence is CASNRGTQHTDTQYF. CDR3 DNA sequence: TGTGCCAGCAACAGGGGTACCCAGCACACAGATACGCAGTATTTT.

V gene TRBV6-5 combines with J gene TRBJ2-5; weak D call: TRBD2 (6 bases). This CDR3 spans 14 amino acids. In germline, CDR1 is MNHEY, CDR2 SVGAGI. V gave up 4 bases and J gave up 5 bases, with 14 bases separating them. CDR3 nucleotide sequence: TGTGCCAGCAGTTCCTCCGGGACTGACGAGACCCAGTACTTC. As protein: CASSSSGTDETQYF.

The chain is built from TRBV7-9 and TRBJ2-1; 7 bases match TRBD2. V lost 6 bases and J lost 7; bases outside the gene matches: 12. CDR1 SEHNR and CDR2 FQNEAQ come from the germline V gene (reference sequence). The CDR3 has 15 residues. CDR3 amino acids: CASSFSLAVGNEQFF. The CDR3 DNA follows: TGTGCCAGCAGTTTCTCCCTAGCGGTGGGGAATGAGCAGTTCTTC.

The chain links TRBV6-5 to TRBJ2-5, with TRBD2 as a possible D gene (5 bases). V shed 2 bases and J shed 1 base, with 14 bases lying between them. The CDR3 spans 16 residues. CDR1 is MNHEY, CDR2 SVGAGI, per germline. CDR3 DNA: TGTGCCAGCAGTTACGGAGGTCCAAGGCCCCAAGAGACCCAGTACTTC. Translation: CASSYGGPRPQETQYF.

The CDR3 loop reads CASSLERKNTGELFF. The DNA for the CDR3 is TGTGCCAGCAGCTTAGAGAGGAAGAACACCGGGGAGCTGTTTTTT. The rearrangement uses TRBV7-9 and TRBJ2-2; D not resolved. Trimming pared 1 base from V and 1 base from J, leaving 7 bases between. The CDR3 consists of 15 residues. Germline CDR1 and CDR2: SEHNR and FQNEAQ (reference sequence).

The chain is built from TRBV4-1 and TRBJ2-5; perhaps TRBD2 as D (6 bases). Trimming stripped 0 bases from V and 5 bases from J, with 10 bases between. The germline V gene has CDR1 MGHRA and CDR2 YSYEKL. The CDR3 spans 14 residues. CDR3 DNA: TGCGCCAGCAGCCAAGAGCCGGGGGAGGAGACCCAGTACTTC. This codes for CASSQEPGEETQYF.

This chain uses TRBV4-1 with TRBJ2-5; TRBD1 is a possible D gene (6 bases). The CDR3 consists of 14 residues. Between the trimmed V and J ends, which lost 5 bases and 5 bases, there was a span of 15 bases. CDR1 and CDR2 from the germline V gene are MGHRA and YSYEKL. CDR3 in amino acids: CASSLSGRGETQYF. The CDR3, as DNA: TGCGCCAGCAGCTTGTCGGGCAGGGGTGAGACCCAGTACTTC.

This chain links TRBV4-3 with TRBJ2-1; no definite D call. Germline assignment: CDR1 LGHNA and CDR2 YSLEER. Trimming removed 0 bases at V and 10 bases at J, with 10 bases between. This CDR3 contains 13 residues. DNA for the CDR3: TGCGCCAGCAGCCAAGATCTCGGTTCGGAGCAGTTCTTC. Translating it yields CASSQDLGSEQFF.

The chain recombines TRBV19 with TRBJ1-1; 8 bases fit TRBD1. CDR3 size: 15 residues. Germline V gives CDR1 LNHDA, CDR2 SQIVND (reference sequence). J was trimmed by 4 bases and V by 4 bases; bases with no gene match: 8. CDR3 sequence reads: CASSTEQGVSTEAFF. CDR3 bases: TGTGCCAGTAGTACGGAACAGGGGGTGAGCACTGAAGCTTTCTTT.

V gene TRBV7-9 combines with J gene TRBJ2-3; 7 nucleotides line up with TRBD2. The CDR3 extends over 14 amino acids. V dropped 0 bases and J dropped 5; count of bases not matched to a gene: 2. Per the germline V gene, CDR1 is SEHNR and CDR2 is FQNEAQ (reference sequence). The CDR3 spells CASSLAGGIDTQYF. The CDR3 coding sequence is TGTGCCAGCAGCTTAGCGGGGGGGATAGATACGCAGTATTTT.

This chain uses TRBV7-9 with TRBJ1-2; D not certain. V was trimmed by 4 bases and J by 9 bases, leaving 9 bases between them. This CDR3 has 11 amino acids. Germline lookup yields CDR1 SEHNR and CDR2 FQNEAQ (reference sequence). The CDR3 DNA is TGTGCCAGCAGCTCTAGGCTGAGCTACACCTTC. Amino acids: CASSSRLSYTF.

The chain employs TRBV30 and TRBJ2-1, with a tentative D call TRBD2 (7 bases). Germline CDR1 is GTSNPN and CDR2 is SVGIG (reference sequence). The CDR3 runs to 14 residues. Trimming cost V 3 bases and J 4 bases, with 13 bases left between them. The CDR3 nucleotides are TGTGCCTGGAGAGGGAGGGGGGAATACAATGAGCAGTTCTTC. As protein: CAWRGRGEYNEQFF.

V is TRBV15 and J is TRBJ2-3; TRBD2 aligns across 14 bases. The CDR3 has 18 residues. The V segment lost 0 bases and the J segment 4 bases; nucleotides outside the gene matches: 6. Germline CDR1 reads LNHNV; CDR2 reads YYDKDF (reference sequence). This CDR3 reads CATSRDRGLAGVPDTQYF. In DNA form, the CDR3 reads TGTGCCACCAGCAGAGATCGGGGACTAGCGGGGGTCCCAGATACGCAGTATTTT. The whole variable domain, remainder taken from reference TRBV15 and TRBJ2-3, is DAMVIQNPRYQVTQFGKPVTLSCSQTLNHNVMYWYQQKSSQAPKLLFHYYDKDFNNEADTPDNFQSRRPNTSFCFLDIRSPGLGDTAMYLCATSRDRGLAGVPDTQYFGPGTRLTVL.

The V call is TRBV4-1, the J call TRBJ2-7, with a weak D call TRBD1 (5 bases). Germline V gene lookup returns CDR1 MGHRA and CDR2 YSYEKL. Trimming shortened V by 1 base and J by 5 bases, and 12 bases separated the two germline ends. The CDR3 loop spans 14 amino acids. The DNA for the CDR3 is TGCGCCAGCAGCCAAGGGGCTGGGGCCGACGAGCAGTACTTC. Its protein product is CASSQGAGADEQYF.

The rearrangement uses TRBV9 and TRBJ2-1; 9 nucleotides line up with TRBD2. V lost 0 bases and J lost 2; bases outside the gene matches: 6. Germline-derived CDR1 and CDR2 are SGDLS and YYNGEE. The CDR3 sequence is 17 residues long. CDR3: CASSVAFKRGAYNEQFF. DNA of the CDR3: TGTGCCAGCAGCGTAGCTTTCAAGCGGGGGGCCTACAATGAGCAGTTCTTC.

The chain recombines TRBV4-2 with TRBJ2-7, with 11 bases that match TRBD2. From germline, CDR1 is LGHNA and CDR2 YNFKEQ. This CDR3 is 16 amino acids long. V shed 0 bases and J 3 bases; nucleotides not matched to a gene: 4. CDR3 nucleotides: TGTGCCAGCAGCCAAGATCCTGGACTAGCGGGCTACGAGCAGTACTTC. This gives the protein CASSQDPGLAGYEQYF.

The chain recombines TRBV27 with TRBJ2-1, with D tentatively TRBD2 (6 bases). Trimming left V 5 bases short and J 7 bases short, with 15 bases between. Germline CDR1 is MNHEY and CDR2 is SMNVEV (reference sequence). There are 14 residues in the CDR3. The CDR3 is CASSPRDLRNEQFF. CDR3 coding DNA: TGTGCCAGCAGTCCCCGGGACTTAAGGAATGAGCAGTTCTTC.